This TCR beta chain is drawn from a study of OX40 agonist ivuxolimab in advanced cancers. For the study at large: Patient treatment consisted of intravenous ivuxolimab administration every 2 weeks at 0.01 to 10 mg/kg. Findings and caveats of the study: Doses of 0.1 to 3.0 mg/kg were accompanied by clonal expansion of CD4+ and CD8+ blood T cells by week 6.

About this clone itself: The target antigen is unknown.

From germline, CDR1 is KGHSH and CDR2 LQKENI. V lost 0 bases and J lost 2, with 21 bases in between. This CDR3 is built from 19 residues. TCRdb's copy holds only in-frame clones and misses some; the assay was immunoSEQ multiplex PCR. The table lists 45,000 to 50,000 clones, under 95% of them singletons. Collection of blood occurred at baseline, at cycle 4 day 1, and at cycle 7 day 1. The chain links TRBV18 to TRBJ2-3; D is perhaps TRBD2 (5 bases). This receptor was taken from an adult with an advanced solid tumor such as melanoma, head and neck, liver or kidney cancer. Source: CD4+ or CD8+ T cells sorted from blood, taken in a trial of the OX40 agonist ivuxolimab. The CDR3 DNA reads TGTGCCAGCTCACCACCGGACCTCTATTTATCCGGGGACACAGATACGCAGTATTTT. Translation gives CASSPPDLYLSGDTDTQYF.